This TCR beta chain is from a study of T cells in Graves' hyperthyroidism and ophthalmopathy. For the study at large: It was at initial diagnosis, before any treatment, that peripheral blood was collected.

Germline assignment: CDR1 DFQATT and CDR2 SNEGSKA (reference sequence). Trimming cost V 8 bases and J 3 bases; bases outside gene matches: 19. The CDR3 is made up of 17 amino acids. It was RNA transcripts that yielded the amplified TCR beta CDR3 regions. RT-PCR in the first round (using the HTBI primer set) targeted the TCR CDR3. MiXCR was run by TCRdb on the multiplex PCR reads, yielding one entry per CDR3 protein. The repertoire holds approximately 490,000 distinct CDR3 sequences, with less than 25% as singletons. Among ophthalmopathy patients, the Clinical Activity Score reached at least 3, the NOSPECS grade reached at least 4, and duration remained under 3 months. Study outcomes and limitations: Most expanded thyroid clonotypes above 0.001 recurred in blood.

This clonotype occurred a few times. Its antigen remains unidentified. The chain uses TRBV20-1 and TRBJ2-3, with 8 bases fitting TRBD2. The source of this sequence is a woman between 65 and 79 years old with Graves' ophthalmopathy. The sample taken for sequencing was blood. The CDR3 region has the DNA TGCAGTAGGAGGGGGGCAGGGCGACTAGCGCCAACAGATACGCAGTATTTT. Translated, it gives CSRRGAGRLAPTDTQYF.